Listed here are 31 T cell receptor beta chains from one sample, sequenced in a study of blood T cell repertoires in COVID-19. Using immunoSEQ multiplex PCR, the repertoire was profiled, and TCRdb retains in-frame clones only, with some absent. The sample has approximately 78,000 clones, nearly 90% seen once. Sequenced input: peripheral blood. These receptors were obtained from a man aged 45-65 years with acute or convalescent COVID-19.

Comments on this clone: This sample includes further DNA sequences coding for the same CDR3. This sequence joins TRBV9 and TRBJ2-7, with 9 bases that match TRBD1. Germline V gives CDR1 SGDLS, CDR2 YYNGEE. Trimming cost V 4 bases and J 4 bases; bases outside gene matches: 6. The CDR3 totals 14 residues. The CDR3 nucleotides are TGTGCCAGCAGCCTGGGACAGGGAGATTACGAGCAGTACTTC. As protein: CASSLGQGDYEQYF.

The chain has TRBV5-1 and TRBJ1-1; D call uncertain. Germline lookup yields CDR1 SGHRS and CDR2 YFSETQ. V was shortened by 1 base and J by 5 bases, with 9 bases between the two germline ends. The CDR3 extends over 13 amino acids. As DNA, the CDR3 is TGCGCCAGCAGCTTGTCTAGTGTAACTGAAGCTTTCTTT. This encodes CASSLSSVTEAFF.

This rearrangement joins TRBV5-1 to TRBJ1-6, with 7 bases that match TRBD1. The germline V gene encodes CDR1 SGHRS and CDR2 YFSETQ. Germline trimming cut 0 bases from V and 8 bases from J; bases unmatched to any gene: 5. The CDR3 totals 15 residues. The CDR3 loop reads CASSLAAGGDSPLHF. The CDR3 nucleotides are TGCGCCAGCAGCTTGGCGGCAGGGGGTGATTCACCCCTCCACTTT.

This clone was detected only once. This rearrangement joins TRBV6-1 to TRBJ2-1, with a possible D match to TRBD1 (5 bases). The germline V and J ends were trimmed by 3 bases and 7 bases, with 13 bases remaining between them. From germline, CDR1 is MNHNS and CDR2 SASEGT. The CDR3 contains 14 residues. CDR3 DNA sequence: TGTGCCAGCAGTGAGCAGGGTTCAGTAAATGAGCAGTTCTTC. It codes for CASSEQGSVNEQFF.

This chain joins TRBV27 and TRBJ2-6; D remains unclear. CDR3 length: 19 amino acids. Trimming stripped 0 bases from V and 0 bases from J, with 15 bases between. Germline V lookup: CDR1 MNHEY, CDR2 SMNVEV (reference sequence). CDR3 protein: CASSLSGGGTLSGANVLTF. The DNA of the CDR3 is TGTGCCAGCAGTTTATCTGGCGGCGGCACTCTCTCTGGGGCCAACGTCCTGACTTTC.

The CDR3 DNA reads TGTGCCTGGAGCAGGGGTGTGAACACTGAAGCTTTCTTT. Its translation: CAWSRGVNTEAFF. The V gene is TRBV30, the J gene TRBJ1-1, with D perhaps TRBD1 (6 bases). In germline, CDR1 is GTSNPN, CDR2 SVGIG (reference sequence). The CDR3 totals 13 residues. The V gene lost 3 bases and the J gene lost 0 bases, with 8 bases spanning the gap.

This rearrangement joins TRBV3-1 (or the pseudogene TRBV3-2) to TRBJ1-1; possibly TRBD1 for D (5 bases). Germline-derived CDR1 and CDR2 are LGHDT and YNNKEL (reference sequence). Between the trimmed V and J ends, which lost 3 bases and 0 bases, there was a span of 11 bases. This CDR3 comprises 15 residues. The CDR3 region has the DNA TGTGCCAGCAGCCACCCCCCGACAGTGAACACTGAAGCTTTCTTT. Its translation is CASSHPPTVNTEAFF.

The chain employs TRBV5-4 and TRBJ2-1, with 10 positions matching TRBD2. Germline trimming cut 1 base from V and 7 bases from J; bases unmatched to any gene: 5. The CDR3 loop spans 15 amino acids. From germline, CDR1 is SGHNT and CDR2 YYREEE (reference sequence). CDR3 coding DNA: TGTGCCAGCAGCTTGTCCCCTAGCGGGGGTAATGAGCAGTTCTTC. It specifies CASSLSPSGGNEQFF.

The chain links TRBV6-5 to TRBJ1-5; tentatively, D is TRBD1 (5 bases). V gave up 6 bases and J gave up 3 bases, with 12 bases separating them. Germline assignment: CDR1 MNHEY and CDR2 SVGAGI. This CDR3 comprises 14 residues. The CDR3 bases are TGTGCCAGCAGCCAAGACAGAAACAATCAGCCCCAGCATTTT. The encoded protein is CASSQDRNNQPQHF.

CDR3 DNA sequence: TGTGCCAGCGAGACAGGGCACTCCTACGAGCAGTACTTC. It specifies CASETGHSYEQYF. The rearrangement joins TRBV6-5 to TRBJ2-7, with TRBD1 identical over 7 bases. CDR3 length equals 13 residues. V lost 8 bases, J lost 0 bases, and 4 bases stayed unmatched. Germline CDR1 and CDR2: MNHEY and SVGAGI.

CDR3 sequence reads: CASSPGTGARTDTQYF. For the CDR3, the DNA is TGTGCCAGCTCACCCGGGACAGGGGCCCGCACAGATACGCAGTATTTT. The V and J genes are TRBV18 and TRBJ2-3, with 10 bases aligning to TRBD1. The V and J ends lost 3 bases and 1 base, in that order; junction bases with no gene match: 4. The CDR3 loop spans 16 amino acids. Per the germline V gene, CDR1 is KGHSH and CDR2 is LQKENI.

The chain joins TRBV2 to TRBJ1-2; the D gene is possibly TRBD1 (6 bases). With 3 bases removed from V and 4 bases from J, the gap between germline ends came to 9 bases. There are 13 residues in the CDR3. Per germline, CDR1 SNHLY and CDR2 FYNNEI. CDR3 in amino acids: CASSDSGAYGYTF. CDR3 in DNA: TGTGCCAGCAGTGATTCAGGGGCCTATGGCTACACCTTC.

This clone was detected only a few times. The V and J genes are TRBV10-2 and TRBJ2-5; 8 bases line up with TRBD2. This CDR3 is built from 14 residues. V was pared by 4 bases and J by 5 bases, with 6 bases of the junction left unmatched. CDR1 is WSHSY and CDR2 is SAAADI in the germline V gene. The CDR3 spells CASSVFREGETQYF. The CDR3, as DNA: TGCGCCAGCAGTGTTTTTCGGGAGGGCGAGACCCAGTACTTC.

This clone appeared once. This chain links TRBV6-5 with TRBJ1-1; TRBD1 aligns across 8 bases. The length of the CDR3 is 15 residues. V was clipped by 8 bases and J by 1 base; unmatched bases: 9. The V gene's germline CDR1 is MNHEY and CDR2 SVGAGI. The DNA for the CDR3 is TGTGCCAGCTTTCAGGGGGCGGGTGGGAACACTGAAGCTTTCTTT. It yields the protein CASFQGAGGNTEAFF.

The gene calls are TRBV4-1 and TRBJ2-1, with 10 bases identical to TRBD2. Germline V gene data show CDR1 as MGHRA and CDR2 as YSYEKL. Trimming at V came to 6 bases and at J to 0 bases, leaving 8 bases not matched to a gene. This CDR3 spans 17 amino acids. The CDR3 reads CASRTRERGGSYNEQFF. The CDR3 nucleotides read TGCGCCAGCAGAACTAGGGAGCGGGGGGGCTCCTACAATGAGCAGTTCTTC.

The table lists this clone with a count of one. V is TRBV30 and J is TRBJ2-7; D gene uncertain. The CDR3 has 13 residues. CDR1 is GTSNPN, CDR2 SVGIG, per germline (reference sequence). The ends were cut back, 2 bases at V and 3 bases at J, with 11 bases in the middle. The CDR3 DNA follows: TGTGCCTGGAGTCCCCTTTCAGGCTACGAGCAGTACTTC. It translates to CAWSPLSGYEQYF.

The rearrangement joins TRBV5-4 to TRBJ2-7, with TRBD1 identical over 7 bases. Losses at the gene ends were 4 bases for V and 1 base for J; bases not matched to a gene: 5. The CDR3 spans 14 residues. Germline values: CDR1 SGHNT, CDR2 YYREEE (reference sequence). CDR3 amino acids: CASSMGQYSYEQYF. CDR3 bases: TGTGCCAGCAGCATGGGACAGTATTCCTACGAGCAGTACTTC.

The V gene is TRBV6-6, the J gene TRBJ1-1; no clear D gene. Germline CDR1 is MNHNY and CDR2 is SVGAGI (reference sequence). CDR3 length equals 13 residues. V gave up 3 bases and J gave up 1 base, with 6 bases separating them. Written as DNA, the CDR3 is TGTGCCAGCAGTTATCAGTCGAACACTGAAGCTTTCTTT. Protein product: CASSYQSNTEAFF.

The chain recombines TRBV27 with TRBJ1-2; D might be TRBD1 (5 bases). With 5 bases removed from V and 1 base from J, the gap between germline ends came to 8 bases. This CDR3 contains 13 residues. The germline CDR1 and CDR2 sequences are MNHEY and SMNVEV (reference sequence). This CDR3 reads CASSQDSNYGYTF. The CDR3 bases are TGTGCCAGCAGTCAAGACAGTAACTATGGCTACACCTTC.

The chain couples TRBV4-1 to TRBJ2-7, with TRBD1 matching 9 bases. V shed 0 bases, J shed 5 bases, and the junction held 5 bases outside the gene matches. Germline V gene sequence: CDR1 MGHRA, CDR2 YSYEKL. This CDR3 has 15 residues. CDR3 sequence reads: CASSQDGGDRDEQYF. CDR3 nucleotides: TGCGCCAGCAGCCAAGATGGTGGGGACAGGGACGAGCAGTACTTC.

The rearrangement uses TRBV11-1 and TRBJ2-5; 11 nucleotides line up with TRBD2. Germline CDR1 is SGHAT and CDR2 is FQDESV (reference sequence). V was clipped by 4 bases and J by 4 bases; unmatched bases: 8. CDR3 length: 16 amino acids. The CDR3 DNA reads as TGTGCCAGCAGCTGGTCGTCTAGCGGGGGGTCAGAGACCCAGTACTTC. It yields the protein CASSWSSSGGSETQYF.

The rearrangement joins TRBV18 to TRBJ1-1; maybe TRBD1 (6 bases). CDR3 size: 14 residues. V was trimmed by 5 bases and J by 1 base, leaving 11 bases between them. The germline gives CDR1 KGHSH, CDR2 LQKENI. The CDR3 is CASSGSTGNTEAFF. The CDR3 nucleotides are TGTGCCAGCTCAGGATCGACAGGGAACACTGAAGCTTTCTTT.

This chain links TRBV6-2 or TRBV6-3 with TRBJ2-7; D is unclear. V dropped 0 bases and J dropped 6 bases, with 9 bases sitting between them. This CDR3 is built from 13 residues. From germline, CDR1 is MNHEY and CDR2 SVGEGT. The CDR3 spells CASSYSIGAEQYF. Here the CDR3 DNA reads TGTGCCAGCAGTTACTCAATCGGAGCCGAGCAGTACTTC.

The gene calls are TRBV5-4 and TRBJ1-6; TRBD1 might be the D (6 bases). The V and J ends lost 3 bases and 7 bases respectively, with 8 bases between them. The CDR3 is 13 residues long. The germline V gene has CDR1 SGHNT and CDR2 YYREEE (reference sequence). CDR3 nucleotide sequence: TGTGCCAGCAGCTCAGACAGGAATTCACCCCTCCACTTT. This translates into CASSSDRNSPLHF.

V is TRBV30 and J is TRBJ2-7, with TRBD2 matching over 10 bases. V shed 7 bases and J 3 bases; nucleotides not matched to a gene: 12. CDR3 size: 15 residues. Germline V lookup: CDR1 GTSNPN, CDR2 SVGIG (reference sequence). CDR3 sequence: CASAPSRTSGYEQYF. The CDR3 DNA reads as TGTGCCTCCGCACCCTCCCGGACTAGCGGCTACGAGCAGTACTTC.

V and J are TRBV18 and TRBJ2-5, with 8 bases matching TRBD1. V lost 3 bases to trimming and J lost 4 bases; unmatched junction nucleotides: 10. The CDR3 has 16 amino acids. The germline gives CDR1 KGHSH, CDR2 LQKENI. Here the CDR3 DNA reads TGTGCCAGCTCACCGGACAGGGAGTGGTACGGAGAGACCCAGTACTTC. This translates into CASSPDREWYGETQYF. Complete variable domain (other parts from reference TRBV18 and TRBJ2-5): NAGVMQNPRHLVRRRGQEARLRCSPMKGHSHVYWYRQLPEEGLKFMVYLQKENIIDESGMPKERFSAEFPKEGPSILRIQQVVRGDSAAYFCASSPDREWYGETQYFGPGTRLLVL.

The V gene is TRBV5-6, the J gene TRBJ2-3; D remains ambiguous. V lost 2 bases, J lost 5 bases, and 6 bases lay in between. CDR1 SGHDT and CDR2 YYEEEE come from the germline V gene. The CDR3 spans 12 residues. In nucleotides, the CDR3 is TGTGCCAGCAGCTTAGCAGGAGATACGCAGTATTTT. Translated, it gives CASSLAGDTQYF. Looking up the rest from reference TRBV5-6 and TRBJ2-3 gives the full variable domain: DAGVTQSPTHLIKTRGQQVTLRCSPKSGHDTVSWYQQALGQGPQFIFQYYEEEERQRGNFPDRFSGHQFPNYSSELNVNALLLGDSALYLCASSLAGDTQYFGPGTRLTVL.

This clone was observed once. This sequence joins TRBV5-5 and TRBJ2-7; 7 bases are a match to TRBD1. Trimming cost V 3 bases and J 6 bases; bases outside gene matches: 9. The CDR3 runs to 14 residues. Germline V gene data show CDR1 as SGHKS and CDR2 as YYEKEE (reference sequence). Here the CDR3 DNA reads TGTGCCAGCAGCTCGGGTAGGGGGCTTCCCGAGCAGTACTTC. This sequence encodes CASSSGRGLPEQYF.

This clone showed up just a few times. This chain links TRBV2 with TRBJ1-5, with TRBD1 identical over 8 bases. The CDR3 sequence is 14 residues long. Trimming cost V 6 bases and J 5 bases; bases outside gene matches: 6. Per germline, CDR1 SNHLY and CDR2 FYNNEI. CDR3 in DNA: TGTGCCAGCAGCCTGGACAGGGTGGATCAGCCCCAGCATTTT. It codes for CASSLDRVDQPQHF.

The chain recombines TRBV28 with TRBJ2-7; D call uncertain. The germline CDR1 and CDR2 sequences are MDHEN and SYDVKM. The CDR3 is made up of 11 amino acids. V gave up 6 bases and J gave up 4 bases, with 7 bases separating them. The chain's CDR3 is CASSVRYEQYF. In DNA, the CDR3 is TGTGCCAGCAGCGTGCGGTACGAGCAGTACTTC.

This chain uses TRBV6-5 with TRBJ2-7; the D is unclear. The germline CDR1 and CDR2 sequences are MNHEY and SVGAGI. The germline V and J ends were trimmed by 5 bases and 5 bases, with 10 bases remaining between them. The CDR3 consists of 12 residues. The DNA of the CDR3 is TGTGCCAGCAGTCAAACCCGGGACGAGCAGTACTTC. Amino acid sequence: CASSQTRDEQYF.